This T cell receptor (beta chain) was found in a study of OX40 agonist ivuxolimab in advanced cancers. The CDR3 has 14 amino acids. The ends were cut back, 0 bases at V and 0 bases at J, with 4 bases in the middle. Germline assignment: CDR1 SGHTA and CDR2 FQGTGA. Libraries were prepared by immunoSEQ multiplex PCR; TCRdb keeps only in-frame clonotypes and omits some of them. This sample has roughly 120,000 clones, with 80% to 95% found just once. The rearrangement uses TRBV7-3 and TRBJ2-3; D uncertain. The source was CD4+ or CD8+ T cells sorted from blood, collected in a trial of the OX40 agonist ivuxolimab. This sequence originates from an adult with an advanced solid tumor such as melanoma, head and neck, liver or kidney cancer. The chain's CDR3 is CASSLTSSTDTQYF. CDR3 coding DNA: TGTGCCAGCAGCTTAACTTCGAGCACAGATACGCAGTATTTT.